The 26 T cell receptor beta chains in this list originate from one sample, sequenced in a study of blood T cell repertoires in COVID-19 (dated by TCRdb to 2020 to 2021). Libraries were constructed by the immunoSEQ multiplex PCR assay. The clones in this table, taken by TCRdb from immuneACCESS, are in-frame only. Not every clone is retained; where verified, under half of the shortfall comes from an unresolved V gene, and the cause of the rest is unknown. This sample gives about 68,000 clones in total; approximately 86% of them show up just once. Of the sample, almost 1.5% falls within the top ten clones. The sample comprised peripheral blood. The receptors derive from a woman in her sixties with acute or convalescent COVID-19.

The chain joins TRBV19 to TRBJ1-5; D remains ambiguous. The CDR3 sequence is 16 residues long. Trimming cost V 3 bases and J 0 bases, with 12 bases left between them. Germline V lookup: CDR1 LNHDA, CDR2 SQIVND (reference sequence). The DNA for the CDR3 is TGTGCCAGTAGTATCAAGGAGGCGATTAGCAATCAGCCCCAGCATTTT. Its protein is CASSIKEAISNQPQHF.

This rearrangement joins TRBV7-9 to TRBJ1-6; D is unresolved. CDR1 SEHNR and CDR2 FQNEAQ come from the germline V gene (reference sequence). V was pared by 1 base and J by 7 bases, with 17 bases between. This CDR3 region has 17 residues. CDR3 coding DNA: TGTGCCAGCAGCTTAGAGACGACTAGGGATAGAAATTCACCCCTCCACTTT. Translating it yields CASSLETTRDRNSPLHF. The full variable domain, rest sourced from reference TRBV7-9 and TRBJ1-6, is DTGVSQNPRHKITKRGQNVTFRCDPISEHNRLYWYRQTLGQGPEFLTYFQNEAQLEKSRLLSDRFSAERPKGSFSTLEIQRTEQGDSAMYLCASSLETTRDRNSPLHFGNGTRLTVT.

Written as DNA, the CDR3 is TGTGCCAGCAGCTTACTTGGGACAGAATCCAATGAGCAGTTCTTC. Its protein product is CASSLLGTESNEQFF. The chain is built from TRBV7-3 and TRBJ2-1; 7 bases match TRBD1. Unmatched junction bases numbered 7, after V lost 2 bases and J lost 6 bases. Germline V gene sequence: CDR1 SGHTA, CDR2 FQGTGA. The CDR3 sequence is 15 residues long.

V and J are TRBV30 and TRBJ1-5, with D tentatively TRBD1 (5 bases). The germline V gene encodes CDR1 GTSNPN and CDR2 SVGIG (reference sequence). V lost 1 base and J lost 3, with 13 bases in between. This CDR3 has 15 residues. In nucleotides, the CDR3 is TGTGCCTGGAGTGGTGGGGCGATAAACAATCAGCCCCAGCATTTT. Its translation is CAWSGGAINNQPQHF.

V is TRBV12-5 and J is TRBJ1-1, with unresolved D. With 4 bases removed from V and 1 base from J, the gap between germline ends came to 4 bases. Germline CDR1 LGHNT, CDR2 FRNRAP. The CDR3 has 12 residues. CDR3 residues: CASGSRNTEAFF. CDR3 nucleotides: TGTGCTAGTGGTTCCCGGAACACTGAAGCTTTCTTT.

This CDR3 reads CASSHKTSGYNEQFF. The CDR3 nucleotides are TGTGCCAGCAGCCATAAGACTAGCGGGTACAATGAGCAGTTCTTC. This chain connects TRBV5-6 to TRBJ2-1, with TRBD2 identical over 10 bases. Germline V lookup: CDR1 SGHDT, CDR2 YYEEEE. This CDR3 is built from 15 residues. V lost 4 bases to trimming and J lost 4 bases; unmatched junction nucleotides: 5.

The V and J genes are TRBV3-1 (or the pseudogene TRBV3-2) and TRBJ2-3; TRBD1 matches 7 bases. V lost 1 base and J lost 6; bases outside the gene matches: 7. Germline CDR1 reads LGHDT; CDR2 reads YNNKEL (reference sequence). CDR3 length equals 15 residues. CDR3 sequence reads: CASSQAETGSDTQYF. The CDR3 DNA is TGTGCCAGCAGCCAAGCTGAGACAGGGTCGGATACGCAGTATTTT.

The chain links TRBV6-6 to TRBJ1-1; maybe TRBD1 (6 bases). CDR1 MNHNY and CDR2 SVGAGI come from the germline V gene (reference sequence). CDR3 size: 14 residues. V was cut by 3 bases and J by 3 bases, with 11 bases left in between. CDR3 region: CASSYRQDYTEAFF. DNA of the CDR3: TGTGCCAGCAGTTATCGACAGGACTACACTGAAGCTTTCTTT.

This chain links TRBV24-1 with TRBJ1-5; 10 positions match TRBD1. The CDR3 spans 16 residues. The ends lost 4 bases at V and 8 bases at J; junction bases unmatched: 10. CDR1 and CDR2 (germline): KGHDR, SFDVKD. The CDR3 DNA reads as TGTGCCACCAGTGAACCCGGGACAGGGGATAGGAAGCCCCAGCATTTT. This encodes CATSEPGTGDRKPQHF.

V is TRBV13 and J is TRBJ1-1; 12 positions match TRBD1. The CDR3 consists of 20 residues. The germline CDR1 and CDR2 sequences are PRHDT and FYEKMQ (reference sequence). The V gene end was trimmed by 5 bases and the J gene end by 0 bases; junction bases not matched to a gene: 16. The CDR3 nucleotides are TGTGCCAGCAGCGTAACAGCCTGGGACAGGGGGCAAGACATGAACACTGAAGCTTTCTTT. This translates into CASSVTAWDRGQDMNTEAFF.

The chain couples TRBV5-1 to TRBJ2-1, with TRBD1 as a possible D gene (7 bases). V was shortened by 1 base and J by 1 base, with 18 bases between the two germline ends. Germline CDR1 reads SGHRS; CDR2 reads YFSETQ. CDR3 length: 18 residues. This CDR3 is CASSLTGKAGQSYNEQFF. In DNA, the CDR3 is TGCGCCAGCAGCTTGACGGGTAAGGCGGGACAGTCCTACAATGAGCAGTTCTTC. Full variable domain (rest looked up from reference TRBV5-1 and TRBJ2-1): KAGVTQTPRYLIKTRGQQVTLSCSPISGHRSVSWYQQTPGQGLQFLFEYFSETQRNKGNFPGRFSGRQFSNSRSEMNVSTLELGDSALYLCASSLTGKAGQSYNEQFFGPGTRLTVL.

The count of this clone is one. This sequence joins TRBV19 and TRBJ1-6; 7 nucleotides line up with TRBD1. Looked up from germline, CDR1 is LNHDA and CDR2 is SQIVND (reference sequence). V lost 3 bases, J lost 6 bases, and 2 bases stayed unmatched. The CDR3 contains 14 residues. The CDR3 loop reads CASSMDRSNSPLHF. The CDR3 DNA follows: TGTGCCAGTAGTATGGACAGGTCTAATTCACCCCTCCACTTT.

This sequence joins TRBV28 and TRBJ2-7; 8 nucleotides agree with TRBD2. The V gene's germline CDR1 is MDHEN and CDR2 SYDVKM. V lost 5 bases and J lost 6; bases outside the gene matches: 12. The CDR3 has 15 residues. This chain's CDR3 is CASSGTRSATREQYF. The CDR3 nucleotides read TGTGCCAGCAGTGGGACTAGATCGGCGACGCGCGAGCAGTACTTC. Full variable domain (outside the CDR3, taken from reference TRBV28 and TRBJ2-7): DVKVTQSSRYLVKRTGEKVFLECVQDMDHENMFWYRQDPGLGLRLIYFSYDVKMKEKGDIPEGYSVSREKKERFSLILESASTNQTSMYLCASSGTRSATREQYFGPGTRLTVT.

This chain uses TRBV7-9 with TRBJ2-3; D may be TRBD2 (5 bases). The germline V gene has CDR1 SEHNR and CDR2 FQNEAQ (reference sequence). The V end lost 5 bases, the J end lost 2 bases, and 11 bases lay between the germline ends. The CDR3 has 14 amino acids. DNA for the CDR3: TGTGCCAGCAGCCCGGGATCTCTCACAGATACGCAGTATTTT. This codes for CASSPGSLTDTQYF.

Worth noting for this clone: The junction departs from germline at one end; a sequencing error may be responsible. V usage is TRBV11-2 and J usage is TRBJ2-7; D ambiguous. The length of the CDR3 is 12 residues. CDR1 and CDR2 (germline): SGHAT, FQNNGV. CDR3 coding DNA: TGTGCCAGCAGCTTATACTCCCACGAGCAGTACTTC. It encodes CASSLYSHEQYF.

This rearrangement joins TRBV6-5 to TRBJ2-6, with D hard to call. Germline V gives CDR1 MNHEY, CDR2 SVGAGI. This CDR3 has 15 residues. With 6 bases removed from V and 0 bases from J, the gap between germline ends came to 9 bases. In DNA, the CDR3 is TGTGCCAGCAGCGCTCAGTCCTCTGGGGCCAACGTCCTGACTTTC. The encoded protein is CASSAQSSGANVLTF.

The J gene is TRBJ1-4, the V gene TRBV7-2, with a possible D match to TRBD1 (5 bases). V lost 2 bases to trimming and J lost 7 bases, with 14 bases between them. The CDR3 runs 15 residues. CDR1 is SGHTA, CDR2 FQGNSA, per germline. CDR3 sequence: CASSLSQGGIEKLFF. The DNA for the CDR3 is TGTGCCAGCAGCTTATCCCAGGGAGGAATTGAAAAACTGTTTTTT. The variable domain in full, with the rest retrieved from reference TRBV7-2 and TRBJ1-4, is GAGVSQSPSNKVTEKGKDVELRCDPISGHTALYWYRQSLGQGLEFLIYFQGNSAPDKSGLPSDRFSAERTGGSVSTLTIQRTQQEDSAVYLCASSLSQGGIEKLFFGSGTQLSVL.

This clone appeared once. The chain uses TRBV6-5 and TRBJ2-6; possible D gene TRBD2, 5 bases. This CDR3 is 13 amino acids long. V was cut by 2 bases and J by 12 bases, with 11 bases left in between. Germline V lookup: CDR1 MNHEY, CDR2 SVGAGI. This CDR3 reads CASSYQAGAVLTF. CDR3 DNA sequence: TGTGCCAGCAGTTACCAGGCGGGTGCCGTCCTGACTTTC.

This clone showed up just once. This chain links TRBV27 with TRBJ2-1; TRBD2 agrees at 11 bases. The CDR3 length is 17 residues. Germline V CDR1 and CDR2: MNHEY, SMNVEV (reference sequence). V lost 4 bases to trimming and J lost 9 bases; unmatched junction nucleotides: 14. CDR3 protein: CASSSYLTSGSSIEQFF. The CDR3 nucleotides are TGTGCCAGCAGTTCTTACCTTACTAGCGGGAGTTCGATTGAGCAGTTCTTC.

J is TRBJ2-3 and V is TRBV9; tentatively, D is TRBD2 (6 bases). This CDR3 region has 15 residues. Trimming shortened V by 2 bases and J by 2 bases, and 12 bases separated the two germline ends. The germline V gene encodes CDR1 SGDLS and CDR2 YYNGEE. The CDR3 loop reads CASSVGTLNTDTQYF. For the CDR3, the DNA is TGTGCCAGCAGCGTGGGGACTCTTAACACAGATACGCAGTATTTT.

CDR3 sequence (DNA): TGTGCTAGTGGTTTGGGACAGGGGGCCGAGACCCAGTACTTC. It specifies CASGLGQGAETQYF. V usage is TRBV12-5 and J usage is TRBJ2-5, with 10 nucleotides matching TRBD1. The V and J ends lost 1 base and 5 bases, in that order; junction bases with no gene match: 1. There are 14 residues in the CDR3. The germline V gene has CDR1 LGHNT and CDR2 FRNRAP.

This clone was picked up a small number of times. The rearrangement joins TRBV18 to TRBJ1-1; 7 bases agree with TRBD1. This CDR3 has 15 amino acids. The V and J ends lost 0 bases and 1 base, in that order; junction bases with no gene match: 2. CDR1 is KGHSH, CDR2 LQKENI, per germline. CDR3 bases: TGTGCCAGCTCACCACCTCCAGGGGGGAACACTGAAGCTTTCTTT. Residues: CASSPPPGGNTEAFF. Full variable domain (missing parts from reference TRBV18 and TRBJ1-1): NAGVMQNPRHLVRRRGQEARLRCSPMKGHSHVYWYRQLPEEGLKFMVYLQKENIIDESGMPKERFSAEFPKEGPSILRIQQVVRGDSAAYFCASSPPPGGNTEAFFGQGTRLTVV.

The rearrangement links TRBV5-6 to TRBJ2-1, with D perhaps TRBD2 (5 bases). Per germline, CDR1 SGHDT and CDR2 YYEEEE. This CDR3 comprises 14 residues. V shed 1 base and J shed 0 bases, with 5 bases lying between them. The CDR3 loop reads CASSLTSSYNEQFF. CDR3 bases: TGTGCCAGCAGCTTGACTAGCTCCTACAATGAGCAGTTCTTC.

The V and J genes are TRBV19 and TRBJ2-7, with D possibly matching TRBD1 (6 bases). The ends were cut back, 4 bases at V and 2 bases at J, with 18 bases in the middle. From germline, CDR1 is LNHDA and CDR2 SQIVND (reference sequence). The CDR3 loop spans 16 amino acids. The CDR3 here is CASSTSTGKDPYEQYF. The CDR3 nucleotides read TGTGCCAGTAGTACTTCTACAGGGAAGGATCCCTACGAGCAGTACTTC.

The V call is TRBV20-1, the J call TRBJ1-1; D is undetermined. The ends were cut back, 6 bases at V and 6 bases at J, with 11 bases in the middle. This CDR3 comprises 11 residues. Germline V gene data show CDR1 as DFQATT and CDR2 as SNEGSKA (reference sequence). The DNA of the CDR3 is TGCAGTGCAACCTCCGGGGCTGAAGCTTTCTTT. Residues: CSATSGAEAFF.

The chain combines TRBV19 with TRBJ2-3; 10 bases line up with TRBD2. Germline-derived CDR1 and CDR2 are LNHDA and SQIVND (reference sequence). This CDR3 is built from 14 residues. V dropped 4 bases and J dropped 6; count of bases not matched to a gene: 4. Here the CDR3 reads CASSRAGGRDTQYF. The CDR3, as DNA: TGTGCCAGTAGTAGAGCGGGGGGGAGGGATACGCAGTATTTT.